This TCR beta chain was sequenced for a study of shared clonotypes between healthy human individuals (dated by TCRdb to 2020 to 2021). The study in broad terms: The cohort included a few men and two women between 18 and 49 years of age. For each donor, three plates each were used for CD4 naive and CD4 memory, two plates were used for CD8 naive, and one plate was used for CD8 memory. Blood TCR repertoires of several healthy adults were deeply sequenced to estimate repertoire size and the extent of clonotype sharing between individuals. Each donor's leukapheresis produced roughly between roughly 0.85 and 10 billion PBMCs. To increase sequencing depth and limit assay-specific biases, different laboratories used diverse techniques to prepare libraries and sequence TCR repertoires. What the research found in general, with its limitations: Because the study included a small number of donors, the genetic and exposure-history diversity represented was limited. Pairwise subsampling indicated that sequencing depth was expected to affect the degree of clonotype sharing among donors. Naive subsets generally had larger estimated clonotype richness than memory subsets. Rarefaction of sorted-subset datasets indicated incomplete sequencing despite the large sequencing depth. Sharing across a handful of donors was observed for about 4.8% of naive CD4, 3% to 4% of naive CD8, over 2% of memory CD4, and 0.4% of memory CD8 clonotypes. Sampling was restricted to blood, and TCR repertoires in tissues likely differ from the TCR repertoires found in blood. Clonotypes shared by all four sorted-subset donors showed higher generation probabilities than non-shared clonotypes.

There are 16 amino acids in the CDR3, from cysteine to phenylalanine inclusive. Only the CDR3 DNA is retained, 48 bases long and in frame from the first base. V is clipped by 2 bases and J by 4 bases, and the sequence between their germline boundaries is 15 bases long. CDR1 and CDR2 (WNHNN, SYGVQD) derive from the germline V gene (reference sequence). Using the deep immunoSEQ assay, TCR CDR3 regions were amplified from genomic DNA by multiplex PCR. Genomic DNA extracted from each cell subset was distributed evenly over all wells of several immunoSEQ 96-well plates, and each plate served as one replicate. For sorted subsets, approximately 200 ng of genomic DNA, equivalent to some 33,000 T cell genomes, went into each replicate PCR. Purified libraries were quantified with a Qubit 3.0 fluorometer, sized on a Bioanalyzer 2100, and re-quantified with the KAPA Library Quantification kit. Every immunoSEQ 96-well plate was sequenced on a dedicated single-read 150-cycle Illumina NextSeq 550 flow cell. The source study handled its data this way. The immunoSEQ output contained only junctional sequences without quality scores, so filtering could not match that applied to full-length reads. Sequences were annotated with PyIR, a Python wrapper for IgBLAST v1.9, and V/J genes and CDR3 were assigned using IMGT germline references. Reads were removed for weak V/J assignments (E-value above 1e-6), missing CDR3, stop codons, out-of-frame junctions, or ambiguous translated residues. V3J clonotypes were defined as sequences sharing an identical inferred V gene, J gene, and CDR3 amino acid sequence. Percentage overlap between repertoires was calculated by dividing the number of shared unique clonotypes by the size of the smaller repertoire. Repertoire richness was assessed with RTK rarefaction, the Chao1 estimator, and Recon v2.1 estimates of unobserved clonotypes. Generation probabilities for all TCRbeta clonotypes obtained by the gDNA method from several donors were computed using OLGA. TCRdb took this table from immuneACCESS and kept in-frame rearrangements with V and J called. Such tables lack part of the clones; where checked against another copy, unresolved V genes explain under half of the gap, and the rest is unexplained. The V and J calls and the clone size are those of that table, but D and trimming were determined from the DNA. Within this sample are about 2.4 million clones, with approximately 93% of them counted one time only. The ten largest account for around 0.37% of the sample.

Donors were healthy HIV-negative adults with no recently reported acute infections or vaccinations. Only Caucasian adults living in Nashville, Tennessee, USA were represented among the donors. CD4+ T cells were enriched by magnetic negative selection; naive cells were then positively selected on CD45RA, and the negative fraction formed the memory subset. Blood was obtained by leukapheresis, after which PBMCs were separated by Ficoll-Histopaque density gradient centrifugation and cryopreserved in liquid nitrogen vapor phase. Purity and quantity of every magnetically sorted T cell population were checked by analytical flow cytometry. Each sorted fraction had its genomic DNA isolated and then quantified by UV absorbance on a Nanodrop 2000c. On this clone: Its antigen is not yet known. No per-base quality is available; no much larger clone lies one base away.

This chain is built from TRBV10-1 and TRBJ1-3, with no confidently assigned D gene. The sample consisted of naive CD4+ T cells from PBMCs. According to the study, the label for this sample's cell subset or site signals: CD45RA+ positively selected. This clonotype was sampled from a man aged 18 to 30 in good health. Some clones in this sample may be carry-over from other donors' samples. CDR3 protein: CASSERLWGAGNTIYF. The DNA sequence reads TGCGCCAGCAGTGAGAGGCTCTGGGGAGCCGGAAACACCATATATTTT.